The 10 T cell receptor beta chains below come from one sample, sequenced in a study of T cell responses to AZD1222 COVID-19 vaccine. Sequencing used immunoSEQ multiplex PCR; TCRdb keeps in-frame clones, though not all of them. The sample records 90,000 to 130,000 clones, approximately 90% being singletons. Here the sequenced sample was peripheral blood, taken 28 days after the second AZD1222 dose. The receptors originated from an adult who received the AZD1222 COVID-19 vaccine.

This rearrangement joins TRBV14 to TRBJ1-4; 12 bases agree with TRBD1. The J segment lost 8 bases and the V segment lost 5 bases, leaving 3 bases of the junction unmatched. Germline V gene lookup returns CDR1 SGHDN and CDR2 FVKESK. There are 14 residues in the CDR3. The CDR3 here is CASSVGQGAEKLFF. CDR3 bases: TGTGCCAGCAGCGTGGGACAGGGGGCCGAAAAACTGTTTTTT.

The chain recombines TRBV9 with TRBJ2-5, with D perhaps TRBD1 (5 bases). The V gene's germline CDR1 is SGDLS and CDR2 YYNGEE. V was pared by 3 bases and J by 2 bases, with 8 bases between. The CDR3 has 13 residues. CDR3 sequence: CASSATGQETQYF. The CDR3 DNA is TGTGCCAGCAGCGCCACAGGTCAAGAGACCCAGTACTTC.

The V and J genes are TRBV3-1 (or the pseudogene TRBV3-2) and TRBJ2-7; D call uncertain. Deletions cut 2 bases from V and 9 bases from J, with 11 bases between. Looked up from germline, CDR1 is LGHDT and CDR2 is YNNKEL (reference sequence). The CDR3 spans 12 residues. The CDR3 DNA sequence: TGTGCCAGCAGCCAATTCGAATCGGGGCAGTACTTC. Translation: CASSQFESGQYF.

This clone was counted a single time. This chain connects TRBV3-1 (or the pseudogene TRBV3-2) to TRBJ1-2; TRBD1 agrees at 7 bases. Trimming removed 4 bases from V and 2 bases from J; junction bases left unmatched: 1. Germline-derived CDR1 and CDR2 are LGHDT and YNNKEL (reference sequence). The CDR3 totals 13 residues. The CDR3 loop is CASSPTGNYGYTF. CDR3 in DNA: TGTGCCAGCAGCCCGACAGGGAACTATGGCTACACCTTC.

The CDR3, as DNA: TGTGCCAGCAGGCTAACACCCACGTCTGAAGCTTTCTTT. This gives the protein CASRLTPTSEAFF. The chain combines TRBV27 with TRBJ1-1, with no clear D. V was clipped by 6 bases and J by 6 bases, with 14 bases between them. This CDR3 contains 13 residues. Germline loops: CDR1 MNHEY, CDR2 SMNVEV (reference sequence).

This chain uses TRBV19 with TRBJ1-5; possible D gene TRBD1, 6 bases. Germline-derived CDR1 and CDR2 are LNHDA and SQIVND (reference sequence). CDR3 length: 14 residues. Trimming left V 6 bases short and J 0 bases short, with 9 bases between. The CDR3 here is CASRQGNSNQPQHF. In DNA form, the CDR3 reads TGTGCCAGTAGACAGGGTAATAGCAATCAGCCCCAGCATTTT. Variable domain in full (rest from reference TRBV19 and TRBJ1-5): DGGITQSPKYLFRKEGQNVTLSCEQNLNHDAMYWYRQDPGQGLRLIYYSQIVNDFQKGDIAEGYSVSREKKESFPLTVTSAQKNPTAFYLCASRQGNSNQPQHFGDGTRLSIL.

This chain uses TRBV19 with TRBJ2-2; D is perhaps TRBD2 (5 bases). The CDR3 extends over 15 amino acids. Germline-derived CDR1 and CDR2 are LNHDA and SQIVND (reference sequence). The V end was cut by 3 bases, the J end by 4 bases, with 12 bases between. The CDR3 DNA sequence: TGTGCCAGTAGTATTAGAGGGCCCAGCACCGGGGAGCTGTTTTTT. Translating it yields CASSIRGPSTGELFF.

This clone was seen only once. The chain couples TRBV10-1 to TRBJ1-5; 7 nucleotides match TRBD1. The CDR3 length is 17 residues. CDR1 is WNHNN and CDR2 is SYGVQD in the germline V gene (reference sequence). The junction had 7 bases not matched to a gene; V was cut back by 2 bases and J by 0 bases. The CDR3 nucleotides read TGCGCCAGCAGTGAGCCGGGACAGACTTATAGCAATCAGCCCCAGCATTTT. Translation: CASSEPGQTYSNQPQHF.

This rearrangement joins TRBV5-8 to TRBJ2-5; TRBD2 is a possible D gene (5 bases). The CDR3 is 14 amino acids. V was pared by 0 bases and J by 7 bases, with 13 bases between. CDR1 SGHTS and CDR2 YDEGEE come from the germline V gene. The CDR3 reads CASSLGQLGGTQYF. CDR3 bases: TGTGCCAGCAGCTTGGGGCAGTTAGGAGGGACCCAGTACTTC.

This clone was detected a few times. The chain joins TRBV20-1 to TRBJ1-1, with D unresolved. The V end was cut by 6 bases, the J end by 8 bases, with 13 bases between. This CDR3 has 11 residues. The germline V gene encodes CDR1 DFQATT and CDR2 SNEGSKA (reference sequence). CDR3 amino acids: CSANKESEAFF. The CDR3 region has the DNA TGCAGTGCCAACAAGGAATCGGAAGCTTTCTTT.